This T cell receptor beta chain was retrieved from a study of shared clonotypes between healthy human individuals. Remarks on this clone: As yet, its antigen is unknown.

The method was immunoSEQ multiplex PCR; TCRdb's version includes in-frame clones alone and lacks a portion of them. The sample consists of under 850,000 clones, 72% of them appearing once. Study findings and constraints: Sequencing of the sorted subsets was shown by rarefaction to be incomplete despite large depth.

The CDR3 has 11 residues. V was clipped by 5 bases and J by 9 bases, with 11 bases between them. Germline CDR1 reads MRHNA; CDR2 reads SNTAGT. The origin of this receptor is a young woman in good health. The sequencing input was memory CD4+ T cells sorted from blood. The subset here: CD45RA-negative fraction. V usage is TRBV6-4 and J usage is TRBJ2-7; D is unclear. The CDR3 sequence: CASSPYLRQYF. As DNA, the CDR3 is TGTGCCAGCAGTCCCTATCTTAGGCAGTACTTC.